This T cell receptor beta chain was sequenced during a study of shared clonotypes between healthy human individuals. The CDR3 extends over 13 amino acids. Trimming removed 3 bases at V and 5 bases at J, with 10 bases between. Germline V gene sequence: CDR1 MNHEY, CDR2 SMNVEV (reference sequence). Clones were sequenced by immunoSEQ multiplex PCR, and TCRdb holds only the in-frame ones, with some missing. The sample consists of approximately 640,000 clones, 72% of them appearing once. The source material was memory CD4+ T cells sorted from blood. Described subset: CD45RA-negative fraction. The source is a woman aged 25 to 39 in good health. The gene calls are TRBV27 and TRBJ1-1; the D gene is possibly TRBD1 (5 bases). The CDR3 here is CASSFGARTEAFF. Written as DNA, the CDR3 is TGTGCCAGCAGTTTTGGGGCGAGAACTGAAGCTTTCTTT.